This T cell receptor (beta chain) originates from a study of blood T cell repertoires in COVID-19. About the study: Acute-phase and convalescent COVID-19 samples originated in the United States, Italy and Spain. Nucleic acid was either cDNA or gDNA, and it came from T cells, B-cell-depleted T cells, or PBMCs.

Per the original data handling: Estimated nucleated cell counts came from reference gene primer amplification. Here immunoSEQ multiplex PCR was the method, and the copy in TCRdb shows in-frame clones only, minus some. D and trimming were read from the DNA, whereas the V and J calls and clone size are those reported in that table. The sample carries about 76,000 clones, approximately 88% recorded once. V was clipped by 1 base and J by 0 bases, with 11 bases between them. The germline V gene has CDR1 SGHVS and CDR2 FQNEAQ. The CDR3 contains 16 residues. The sequence was obtained from a man in his thirties or forties with acute or convalescent COVID-19. The chain is built from TRBV7-8 and TRBJ2-3; D is unresolved. The sequenced sample was peripheral blood. The CDR3 reads CASSLGPQTSTDTQYF. The CDR3 DNA is TGTGCCAGCAGCTTAGGCCCTCAGACTAGCACAGATACGCAGTATTTT.